The clone carrying this TCR beta chain was seen many times. Its antigen is currently unknown. The CDR3 has 14 amino acids. The germline gives CDR1 MGHRA, CDR2 YSYEKL. Trimming removed 4 bases from V and 9 bases from J, with 16 bases in between. Constant-segment primers served in 5'RACE that generated TCR alpha and TCR beta cDNA libraries bearing sample barcodes and UMIs. A single record per CDR3 protein comes from TCRdb applying MiXCR to the 5' RACE reads. Of 300,000 to 350,000 distinct CDR3 sequences in the sample, 13% were seen once. This sample was included in a study of T-cell memory formation after mild COVID-19. General study findings and limits: CD4/CD8 balance held among clones contracting day 15 to 85, and later expanders leaned CD4+. Still unconfirmed is whether the second-wave clones peaking on day 37 recognized SARS-CoV-2. Contracting CD4+ clones sat mainly in CM and EM; CD8+ in EMRA.

This sequence was found in a young man who had mild COVID-19 (a few samples of this study predate the infection). Cell type and time point are not known. The gene calls are TRBV4-1 and TRBJ2-1; a weak D match, TRBD2 (5 bases). The sequenced material came from PBMCs or a T cell subset sorted from them (not recorded which). The DNA of the CDR3 is TGCGCCAGCAGCCTACCCTCAAGCGGAGGTGAGCAGTTCTTC. Translated: CASSLPSSGGEQFF.